A selection of T cell receptor beta chains follows, all from one sample in a study of CD8+ T cells in alopecia areata. Sequencing was performed with immunoSEQ multiplex PCR; in TCRdb, only in-frame clones are kept and a portion is missing. The data show under 200,000 clones, approximately 57% seen once. Sequenced here: CD4+ T cells sorted from blood, sampled at week 24, from a patient treated with tofacitinib. The source is a human donor with alopecia areata. CDR3s leave out the opening cysteine and the closing phenylalanine or tryptophan.

AWSLGLTYNEQF TRBV30
ASSLQGGSYNEQF TRBV7-9
AAGTGRDEQF TRBV6-6
ATSSVGSYEQY TRBV15
SVVSGGSYEQY TRBV29-1
SVHGQDNTEAF TRBV29-1
ATSSSLVSPLH TRBV15
ASSRNWNSGNTIY TRBV4-1
AWSPLKASKNSPLH TRBV30
ASQVLGANVLT TRBV6-1
SVKTAEGGYEQY TRBV29-1
SAQPGRTEAF TRBV29-1
ASSPRGPSFTGELF TRBV19
ASSPGTSGVGEQF TRBV9
ASKYFRSSTEAF TRBV5-1
ASSVIADSPLH TRBV9
AWDRRETQY TRBV30
SVTTGGTRNSPLH TRBV29-1
SVGRLETQY TRBV29-1
AGSGGLTDTQY TRBV7-2
AWSVQVQETQY TRBV30
SADSGGGTDTQY TRBV29-1
ASTRQIPKETQY TRBV2
ASSLLSTRGETQY TRBV27
ASSPGHSQETQY TRBV7-2
ASSSSGTATFYGYT TRBV7-9
AWSVFSNEQY TRBV30
ASSLRTSRETQY TRBV7-9
SVVVYNEQY TRBV29-1
ASSPTRQETQY TRBV5-4
ASSLSFVRYTGELF TRBV27
ASSFTGTGGGQPQH TRBV5-6
ASSQEHLAF TRBV4-2
SVGPLSNYGYT TRBV29-1
ASSRDVYEQY TRBV5-1
SVGLVGTYEQY TRBV29-1
SVRPLGQGVYGYT TRBV29-1
ASSEPRAAPDEAF TRBV25-1
ASSWGPGRGDYEQY TRBV7-2
ASSLDRLSYEQY TRBV4-1
ASRGTGGSGTEAF TRBV6-5
ASSFRQSSGNTIY TRBV7-2
AWTKLPGGTYEQY TRBV30